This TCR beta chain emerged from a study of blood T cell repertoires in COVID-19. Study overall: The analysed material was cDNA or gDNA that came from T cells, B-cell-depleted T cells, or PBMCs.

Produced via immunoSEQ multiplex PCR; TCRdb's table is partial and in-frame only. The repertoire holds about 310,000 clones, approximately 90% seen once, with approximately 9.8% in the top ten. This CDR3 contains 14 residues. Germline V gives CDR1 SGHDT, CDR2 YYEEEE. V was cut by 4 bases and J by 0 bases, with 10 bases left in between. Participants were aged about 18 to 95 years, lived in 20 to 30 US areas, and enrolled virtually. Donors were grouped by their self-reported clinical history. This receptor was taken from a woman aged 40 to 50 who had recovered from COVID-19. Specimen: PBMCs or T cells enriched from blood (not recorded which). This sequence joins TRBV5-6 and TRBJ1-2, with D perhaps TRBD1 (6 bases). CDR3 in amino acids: CASSPDRANYGYTF. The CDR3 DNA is TGTGCCAGCAGCCCGGACAGAGCTAACTATGGCTACACCTTC.